These 21 T cell receptor beta chains were sequenced from one sample in a study of blood T cell repertoires in COVID-19. Profiled with immunoSEQ multiplex PCR; TCRdb holds only in-frame clones, not every one. The data hold a few hundred thousand clones, with roughly 84% observed a single time. The specimen sequenced was peripheral blood. The receptor source for this set is a person aged 65 to 85 with COVID-19, enrolled during active disease.

This clone was observed a handful of times. The V gene is TRBV5-8, the J gene TRBJ1-4; maybe TRBD1 (6 bases). The CDR3 length is 18 residues. Germline CDR1 reads SGHTS; CDR2 reads YDEGEE. V lost 6 bases to trimming and J lost 8 bases, with 29 bases between them. In DNA form, the CDR3 reads TGTGCCAGCACACCTAGAAGGGGGAGCAACATTGGATCGGAAAAACTGTTTTTT. Translated, it gives CASTPRRGSNIGSEKLFF.

The rearrangement links TRBV6-4 to TRBJ2-1; 7 bases match TRBD2. The CDR3 consists of 16 residues. CDR1 MRHNA and CDR2 SNTAGT come from the germline V gene. The V segment lost 3 bases and the J segment 2 bases; nucleotides outside the gene matches: 7. The CDR3, as DNA: TGTGCCAGCAGTGAATTCGCGGGAGAACCCTACAATGAGCAGTTCTTC. Its protein is CASSEFAGEPYNEQFF.

This rearrangement joins TRBV5-1 to TRBJ1-5; no reliable D call. Trimming removed 5 bases from V and 0 bases from J, with 6 bases in between. CDR1 SGHRS and CDR2 YFSETQ come from the germline V gene. CDR3 length: 13 amino acids. The CDR3 spells CASSFGSNQPQHF. Here the CDR3 DNA reads TGCGCCAGCAGTTTCGGTAGCAATCAGCCCCAGCATTTT.

The V gene is TRBV5-8, the J gene TRBJ1-5, with 8 positions matching TRBD1. This CDR3 is 16 amino acids long. The junction had 12 bases not matched to a gene; V was cut back by 4 bases and J by 6 bases. Germline V gene sequence: CDR1 SGHTS, CDR2 YDEGEE. This CDR3 reads CASSGGIRGLGQPQHF. The CDR3 coding sequence is TGTGCCAGCAGCGGCGGGATCAGGGGGCTGGGTCAGCCCCAGCATTTT.

In this sample, this clone turned up a few times. The chain uses TRBV7-3 and TRBJ2-1; 15 positions agree with TRBD2. CDR1 is SGHTA, CDR2 FQGTGA, per germline. J was trimmed by 12 bases and V by 6 bases; bases with no gene match: 9. The CDR3 spans 15 residues. The CDR3 bases are TGTGCCAGCAGTCCCCGGACTAGCGGGGGGGCGCGGCAGTTCTTC. Protein sequence: CASSPRTSGGARQFF.

The J gene is TRBJ1-3, the V gene TRBV7-6; no definite D call. CDR3 length equals 13 residues. Trimming pared 4 bases from V and 14 bases from J, leaving 18 bases between. Per the germline V gene, CDR1 is SGHVS and CDR2 is FNYEAQ. The CDR3 reads CASSSGSAGVVYF. The CDR3 nucleotides are TGTGCCAGCAGCTCGGGGTCCGCTGGCGTTGTATATTTT.

The gene calls are TRBV5-6 and TRBJ2-7; 11 bases line up with TRBD1. The CDR3 extends over 15 amino acids. V shed 1 base and J 3 bases; nucleotides not matched to a gene: 3. Looked up from germline, CDR1 is SGHDT and CDR2 is YYEEEE. The CDR3 DNA sequence: TGTGCCAGCAGCTTGAGCGGGACAGGGGGCTACGAGCAGTACTTC. Translation gives CASSLSGTGGYEQYF. The variable domain in full, with the rest retrieved from reference TRBV5-6 and TRBJ2-7, is DAGVTQSPTHLIKTRGQQVTLRCSPKSGHDTVSWYQQALGQGPQFIFQYYEEEERQRGNFPDRFSGHQFPNYSSELNVNALLLGDSALYLCASSLSGTGGYEQYFGPGTRLTVT.

The CDR3 spells CAWNRIAGETQYF. The DNA of the CDR3 is TGTGCCTGGAATAGGATAGCGGGAGAGACCCAGTACTTC. V is TRBV30 and J is TRBJ2-5; 7 nucleotides agree with TRBD2. The CDR3 sequence is 13 residues long. The V segment lost 4 bases and the J segment 4 bases; nucleotides outside the gene matches: 6. Germline V gene data show CDR1 as GTSNPN and CDR2 as SVGIG (reference sequence). The whole variable domain, remainder taken from reference TRBV30 and TRBJ2-5, is SQTIHQWPATLVQPVGSPLSLECTVEGTSNPNLYWYRQAAGRGLQLLFYSVGIGQISSEVPQNLSASRPQDRQFILSSKKLLLSDSGFYLCAWNRIAGETQYFGPGTRLLVL.

The chain employs TRBV14 and TRBJ2-2, with TRBD1 matching over 10 bases. With 2 bases clipped from V and 5 bases from J, the junction kept 2 bases outside the gene matches. Germline V gene data show CDR1 as SGHDN and CDR2 as FVKESK. There are 15 residues in the CDR3. CDR3: CASSQRGQGTGELFF. CDR3 nucleotide sequence: TGTGCCAGCAGCCAAAGGGGACAGGGGACCGGGGAGCTGTTTTTT.

This rearrangement joins TRBV19 to TRBJ2-4; 10 positions match TRBD1. With 6 bases clipped from V and 5 bases from J, the junction kept 10 bases outside the gene matches. The CDR3 runs 16 residues. Germline CDR1 LNHDA, CDR2 SQIVND (reference sequence). CDR3 nucleotides: TGTGCCAGTAGCCGCCGCGGGACAGGGGCAGAAAACATTCAGTACTTC. Amino acid sequence: CASSRRGTGAENIQYF.

This clone was picked up a small number of times. The rearrangement links TRBV4-1 to TRBJ2-2; 8 bases map to TRBD2. Germline CDR1 is MGHRA and CDR2 is YSYEKL. The CDR3 runs 16 residues. Losses at the gene ends were 1 base for V and 7 bases for J; bases not matched to a gene: 8. The CDR3 spells CASSQAQRGLSGELFF. The CDR3 coding sequence is TGCGCCAGCAGCCAAGCCCAGCGGGGGTTGAGCGGGGAGCTGTTTTTT.

J is TRBJ1-1 and V is TRBV19, with TRBD1 identical over 10 bases. V was pared by 2 bases and J by 0 bases, with 6 bases of the junction left unmatched. The CDR3 consists of 17 residues. CDR1 is LNHDA, CDR2 SQIVND, per germline (reference sequence). Written as DNA, the CDR3 is TGTGCCAGTAGTATACGGGACAGGGGCGCCGTGAACACTGAAGCTTTCTTT. Translation: CASSIRDRGAVNTEAFF. Based on the CDR3 plus reference TRBV19 and TRBJ1-1, the full variable domain is DGGITQSPKYLFRKEGQNVTLSCEQNLNHDAMYWYRQDPGQGLRLIYYSQIVNDFQKGDIAEGYSVSREKKESFPLTVTSAQKNPTAFYLCASSIRDRGAVNTEAFFGQGTRLTVV.

The chain recombines TRBV6-2 or TRBV6-3 with TRBJ1-5; D might be TRBD1 (6 bases). CDR1 MNHEY and CDR2 SVGEGT come from the germline V gene. This CDR3 contains 17 residues. Trimming stripped 4 bases from V and 2 bases from J, with 18 bases between. This CDR3 is CASSWPHGGQGNQPQHF. CDR3 DNA: TGTGCCAGCAGTTGGCCCCACGGGGGGCAGGGCAATCAGCCCCAGCATTTT.

The gene calls are TRBV14 and TRBJ1-1; perhaps TRBD1 as D (6 bases). CDR1 is SGHDN, CDR2 FVKESK, per germline. This CDR3 region has 16 residues. V lost 3 bases and J lost 0, with 14 bases in between. The CDR3 region has the DNA TGTGCCAGCAGCCACCGGGGGGGGCCCATGAACACTGAAGCTTTCTTT. Amino acids: CASSHRGGPMNTEAFF.

The sample holds many counts of this clone. The CDR3 loop reads CATAGPRSEKLFF. The CDR3 DNA is TGTGCCACCGCGGGACCGCGGTCAGAAAAACTGTTTTTT. The chain uses TRBV19 and TRBJ1-4, with D maybe TRBD1 (5 bases). The CDR3 contains 13 residues. Germline CDR1 reads LNHDA; CDR2 reads SQIVND (reference sequence). V was cut by 10 bases and J by 8 bases, with 17 bases left in between.

V gene TRBV5-1 combines with J gene TRBJ2-2; maybe TRBD2 (6 bases). CDR3 length equals 15 residues. Trimming left V 3 bases short and J 0 bases short, with 9 bases between. CDR1 and CDR2 (germline): SGHRS, YFSETQ. CDR3 residues: CASSWDSANTGELFF. DNA for the CDR3: TGCGCCAGCAGCTGGGACTCCGCGAACACCGGGGAGCTGTTTTTT.

This sequence joins TRBV7-2 and TRBJ1-6; D is ambiguous. CDR1 SGHTA and CDR2 FQGNSA come from the germline V gene. Trimming cost V 1 base and J 0 bases, with 10 bases left between them. This CDR3 is 17 amino acids long. The CDR3 DNA reads as TGTGCCAGCAGCTTAGGGTTGGGGAGCTCCTATAATTCACCCCTCCACTTT. This codes for CASSLGLGSSYNSPLHF.

The table lists this clone with a few counts. V usage is TRBV19 and J usage is TRBJ1-4; D is uncertain. CDR1 is LNHDA, CDR2 SQIVND, per germline (reference sequence). Between the trimmed V and J ends, which lost 5 bases and 4 bases, there was a span of 8 bases. This CDR3 has 13 residues. In nucleotides, the CDR3 is TGTGCCAGTAGTGTTGGACTTAATGAAAAACTGTTTTTT. Its translation is CASSVGLNEKLFF.

This chain links TRBV5-1 with TRBJ2-7; D gene uncertain. CDR3 length: 18 amino acids. V lost 1 base to trimming and J lost 3 bases, with 23 bases between them. Germline CDR1 SGHRS, CDR2 YFSETQ. For the CDR3, the DNA is TGCGCCAGCAGCTTGCCAGGCAGCCCTCTCGGAAACCTCTACGAGCAGTACTTC. Encoded protein: CASSLPGSPLGNLYEQYF.

The chain carries TRBV4-2 and TRBJ1-4, with D perhaps matching TRBD1 (6 bases). This CDR3 is 15 amino acids long. Germline-derived CDR1 and CDR2 are LGHNA and YNFKEQ. V was trimmed by 0 bases and J by 8 bases, leaving 13 bases between them. CDR3 amino acids: CASSQDGGGNEKLFF. Written as DNA, the CDR3 is TGTGCCAGCAGCCAAGATGGGGGGGGCAACGAAAAACTGTTTTTT.

The rearrangement joins TRBV11-2 to TRBJ2-1; weak D call: TRBD1 (5 bases). The CDR3 is 18 residues long. Germline lookup yields CDR1 SGHAT and CDR2 FQNNGV. Trimming stripped 1 base from V and 5 bases from J, with 21 bases between. Here the CDR3 reads CASSLVVGLREPHNEQFF. The CDR3 nucleotides read TGTGCCAGCAGCTTAGTAGTGGGGCTCCGAGAGCCTCACAATGAGCAGTTCTTC.